This T cell receptor beta chain was sequenced in a study of blood T cell repertoires in COVID-19. In the study overall: The United States, Italy and Spain provided the acute and convalescent COVID-19 samples.

This CDR3 is built from 16 residues. The ends lost 1 base at V and 4 bases at J; junction bases unmatched: 4. Per the germline V gene, CDR1 is LNHDA and CDR2 is SQIVND (reference sequence). In the original analysis: The assay estimated nucleated cells by amplifying reference gene primers. Some clones are missing from TCRdb's copy, which holds only in-frame ones; the method was immunoSEQ multiplex PCR. V, J and clone size are those of that table, while D and trimming were read from the DNA. The sample lists roughly 330,000 clones, around four fifths seen once, with about 1.2% in the top ten. This chain connects TRBV19 to TRBJ1-5, with 10 bases lining up with TRBD1. The source is a woman aged 50 to 65 with acute or convalescent COVID-19. Source material: peripheral blood. The CDR3, as DNA: TGTGCCAGTAGTATAGCGGGGACAGGGGCGAATCAGCCCCAGCATTTT. It codes for CASSIAGTGANQPQHF. The complete variable domain, with remaining parts taken from reference TRBV19 and TRBJ1-5, reads DGGITQSPKYLFRKEGQNVTLSCEQNLNHDAMYWYRQDPGQGLRLIYYSQIVNDFQKGDIAEGYSVSREKKESFPLTVTSAQKNPTAFYLCASSIAGTGANQPQHFGDGTRLSIL.